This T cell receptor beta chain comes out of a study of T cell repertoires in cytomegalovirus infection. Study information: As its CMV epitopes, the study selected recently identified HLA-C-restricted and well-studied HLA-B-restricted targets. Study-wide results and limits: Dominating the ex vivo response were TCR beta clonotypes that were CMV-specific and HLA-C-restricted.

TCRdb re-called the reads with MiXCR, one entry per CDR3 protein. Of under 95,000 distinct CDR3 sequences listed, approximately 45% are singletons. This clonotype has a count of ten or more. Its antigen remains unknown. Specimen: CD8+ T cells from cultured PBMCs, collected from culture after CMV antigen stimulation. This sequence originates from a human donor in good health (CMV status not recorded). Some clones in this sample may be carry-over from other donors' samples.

DNA of the CDR3: TGTGCCAGCAGCTCGAGACAGGGGACCAATCAGCCCCAGCATTTT. Protein: CASSSRQGTNQPQHF. V and J are TRBV7-8 and TRBJ1-5; 8 nucleotides agree with TRBD1. The junction had 5 bases not matched to a gene; V was cut back by 4 bases and J by 3 bases. The CDR3 extends over 15 amino acids. CDR1 and CDR2 from the germline V gene are SGHVS and FQNEAQ.